This TCR beta chain stems from a study of tumor-infiltrating lymphocytes in localized non-small cell lung cancer. At the level of the study: From each patient, both tumor and uninvolved lung, non-adjacent to tumor, were sampled. Study-level points and caveats: Compared with uninvolved lung, tumors showed higher T cell infiltration by TCRbeta sequencing. Not all patients were TCR sequenced, owing to tissue quantity.

Per germline, CDR1 DFQATT and CDR2 SNEGSKA (reference sequence). The V gene end was trimmed by 3 bases and the J gene end by 8 bases; junction bases not matched to a gene: 2. This CDR3 has 11 amino acids. This table comes from immunoSEQ multiplex PCR, and its TCRdb copy is limited to in-frame clones, with some not included. The repertoire consists of about 8,900 clones, with approximately 70% occurring once and the leading ten covering roughly a tenth. Worth noting for this clone: What it binds is not known.

The sequencing sample was made of uninvolved lung tissue not adjacent to the tumor. This sequence originates from a human donor with non-small cell lung cancer. The chain employs TRBV20-1 and TRBJ1-1, with TRBD1 identical over 8 bases. CDR3 loop: CSASGDREAFF. DNA for the CDR3: TGCAGTGCTAGTGGGGACAGGGAAGCTTTCTTT.